The source of this T cell receptor beta chain is a study of graft-versus-host responses after intestinal transplantation. Overall study context: Every transplant recipient was induced with anti-thymocyte globulin, then maintained on tacrolimus and steroids for about three years.

As for this clone: The target antigen is unknown.

The protocol was immunoSEQ multiplex PCR, while the TCRdb copy is restricted to in-frame clones and leaves out a portion. The sample includes around 97,000 clones, about nine tenths of them seen just once. The V and J ends lost 6 bases and 8 bases, in that order; junction bases with no gene match: 6. CDR3 length: 14 amino acids. Germline CDR1 reads SNHLY; CDR2 reads FYNNEI. This clonotype was sampled from a human donor who was the organ donor for an intestinal transplant. The material was unstimulated CD4+ T cells sorted from spleen or lymph node cells, obtained before transplant. This chain links TRBV2 with TRBJ2-3, with 12 nucleotides matching TRBD2. The CDR3 DNA follows: TGTGCCAGCAGGCTAGCGGGGGGGAGGGGTACGCAGTATTTT. Translated, it gives CASRLAGGRGTQYF.